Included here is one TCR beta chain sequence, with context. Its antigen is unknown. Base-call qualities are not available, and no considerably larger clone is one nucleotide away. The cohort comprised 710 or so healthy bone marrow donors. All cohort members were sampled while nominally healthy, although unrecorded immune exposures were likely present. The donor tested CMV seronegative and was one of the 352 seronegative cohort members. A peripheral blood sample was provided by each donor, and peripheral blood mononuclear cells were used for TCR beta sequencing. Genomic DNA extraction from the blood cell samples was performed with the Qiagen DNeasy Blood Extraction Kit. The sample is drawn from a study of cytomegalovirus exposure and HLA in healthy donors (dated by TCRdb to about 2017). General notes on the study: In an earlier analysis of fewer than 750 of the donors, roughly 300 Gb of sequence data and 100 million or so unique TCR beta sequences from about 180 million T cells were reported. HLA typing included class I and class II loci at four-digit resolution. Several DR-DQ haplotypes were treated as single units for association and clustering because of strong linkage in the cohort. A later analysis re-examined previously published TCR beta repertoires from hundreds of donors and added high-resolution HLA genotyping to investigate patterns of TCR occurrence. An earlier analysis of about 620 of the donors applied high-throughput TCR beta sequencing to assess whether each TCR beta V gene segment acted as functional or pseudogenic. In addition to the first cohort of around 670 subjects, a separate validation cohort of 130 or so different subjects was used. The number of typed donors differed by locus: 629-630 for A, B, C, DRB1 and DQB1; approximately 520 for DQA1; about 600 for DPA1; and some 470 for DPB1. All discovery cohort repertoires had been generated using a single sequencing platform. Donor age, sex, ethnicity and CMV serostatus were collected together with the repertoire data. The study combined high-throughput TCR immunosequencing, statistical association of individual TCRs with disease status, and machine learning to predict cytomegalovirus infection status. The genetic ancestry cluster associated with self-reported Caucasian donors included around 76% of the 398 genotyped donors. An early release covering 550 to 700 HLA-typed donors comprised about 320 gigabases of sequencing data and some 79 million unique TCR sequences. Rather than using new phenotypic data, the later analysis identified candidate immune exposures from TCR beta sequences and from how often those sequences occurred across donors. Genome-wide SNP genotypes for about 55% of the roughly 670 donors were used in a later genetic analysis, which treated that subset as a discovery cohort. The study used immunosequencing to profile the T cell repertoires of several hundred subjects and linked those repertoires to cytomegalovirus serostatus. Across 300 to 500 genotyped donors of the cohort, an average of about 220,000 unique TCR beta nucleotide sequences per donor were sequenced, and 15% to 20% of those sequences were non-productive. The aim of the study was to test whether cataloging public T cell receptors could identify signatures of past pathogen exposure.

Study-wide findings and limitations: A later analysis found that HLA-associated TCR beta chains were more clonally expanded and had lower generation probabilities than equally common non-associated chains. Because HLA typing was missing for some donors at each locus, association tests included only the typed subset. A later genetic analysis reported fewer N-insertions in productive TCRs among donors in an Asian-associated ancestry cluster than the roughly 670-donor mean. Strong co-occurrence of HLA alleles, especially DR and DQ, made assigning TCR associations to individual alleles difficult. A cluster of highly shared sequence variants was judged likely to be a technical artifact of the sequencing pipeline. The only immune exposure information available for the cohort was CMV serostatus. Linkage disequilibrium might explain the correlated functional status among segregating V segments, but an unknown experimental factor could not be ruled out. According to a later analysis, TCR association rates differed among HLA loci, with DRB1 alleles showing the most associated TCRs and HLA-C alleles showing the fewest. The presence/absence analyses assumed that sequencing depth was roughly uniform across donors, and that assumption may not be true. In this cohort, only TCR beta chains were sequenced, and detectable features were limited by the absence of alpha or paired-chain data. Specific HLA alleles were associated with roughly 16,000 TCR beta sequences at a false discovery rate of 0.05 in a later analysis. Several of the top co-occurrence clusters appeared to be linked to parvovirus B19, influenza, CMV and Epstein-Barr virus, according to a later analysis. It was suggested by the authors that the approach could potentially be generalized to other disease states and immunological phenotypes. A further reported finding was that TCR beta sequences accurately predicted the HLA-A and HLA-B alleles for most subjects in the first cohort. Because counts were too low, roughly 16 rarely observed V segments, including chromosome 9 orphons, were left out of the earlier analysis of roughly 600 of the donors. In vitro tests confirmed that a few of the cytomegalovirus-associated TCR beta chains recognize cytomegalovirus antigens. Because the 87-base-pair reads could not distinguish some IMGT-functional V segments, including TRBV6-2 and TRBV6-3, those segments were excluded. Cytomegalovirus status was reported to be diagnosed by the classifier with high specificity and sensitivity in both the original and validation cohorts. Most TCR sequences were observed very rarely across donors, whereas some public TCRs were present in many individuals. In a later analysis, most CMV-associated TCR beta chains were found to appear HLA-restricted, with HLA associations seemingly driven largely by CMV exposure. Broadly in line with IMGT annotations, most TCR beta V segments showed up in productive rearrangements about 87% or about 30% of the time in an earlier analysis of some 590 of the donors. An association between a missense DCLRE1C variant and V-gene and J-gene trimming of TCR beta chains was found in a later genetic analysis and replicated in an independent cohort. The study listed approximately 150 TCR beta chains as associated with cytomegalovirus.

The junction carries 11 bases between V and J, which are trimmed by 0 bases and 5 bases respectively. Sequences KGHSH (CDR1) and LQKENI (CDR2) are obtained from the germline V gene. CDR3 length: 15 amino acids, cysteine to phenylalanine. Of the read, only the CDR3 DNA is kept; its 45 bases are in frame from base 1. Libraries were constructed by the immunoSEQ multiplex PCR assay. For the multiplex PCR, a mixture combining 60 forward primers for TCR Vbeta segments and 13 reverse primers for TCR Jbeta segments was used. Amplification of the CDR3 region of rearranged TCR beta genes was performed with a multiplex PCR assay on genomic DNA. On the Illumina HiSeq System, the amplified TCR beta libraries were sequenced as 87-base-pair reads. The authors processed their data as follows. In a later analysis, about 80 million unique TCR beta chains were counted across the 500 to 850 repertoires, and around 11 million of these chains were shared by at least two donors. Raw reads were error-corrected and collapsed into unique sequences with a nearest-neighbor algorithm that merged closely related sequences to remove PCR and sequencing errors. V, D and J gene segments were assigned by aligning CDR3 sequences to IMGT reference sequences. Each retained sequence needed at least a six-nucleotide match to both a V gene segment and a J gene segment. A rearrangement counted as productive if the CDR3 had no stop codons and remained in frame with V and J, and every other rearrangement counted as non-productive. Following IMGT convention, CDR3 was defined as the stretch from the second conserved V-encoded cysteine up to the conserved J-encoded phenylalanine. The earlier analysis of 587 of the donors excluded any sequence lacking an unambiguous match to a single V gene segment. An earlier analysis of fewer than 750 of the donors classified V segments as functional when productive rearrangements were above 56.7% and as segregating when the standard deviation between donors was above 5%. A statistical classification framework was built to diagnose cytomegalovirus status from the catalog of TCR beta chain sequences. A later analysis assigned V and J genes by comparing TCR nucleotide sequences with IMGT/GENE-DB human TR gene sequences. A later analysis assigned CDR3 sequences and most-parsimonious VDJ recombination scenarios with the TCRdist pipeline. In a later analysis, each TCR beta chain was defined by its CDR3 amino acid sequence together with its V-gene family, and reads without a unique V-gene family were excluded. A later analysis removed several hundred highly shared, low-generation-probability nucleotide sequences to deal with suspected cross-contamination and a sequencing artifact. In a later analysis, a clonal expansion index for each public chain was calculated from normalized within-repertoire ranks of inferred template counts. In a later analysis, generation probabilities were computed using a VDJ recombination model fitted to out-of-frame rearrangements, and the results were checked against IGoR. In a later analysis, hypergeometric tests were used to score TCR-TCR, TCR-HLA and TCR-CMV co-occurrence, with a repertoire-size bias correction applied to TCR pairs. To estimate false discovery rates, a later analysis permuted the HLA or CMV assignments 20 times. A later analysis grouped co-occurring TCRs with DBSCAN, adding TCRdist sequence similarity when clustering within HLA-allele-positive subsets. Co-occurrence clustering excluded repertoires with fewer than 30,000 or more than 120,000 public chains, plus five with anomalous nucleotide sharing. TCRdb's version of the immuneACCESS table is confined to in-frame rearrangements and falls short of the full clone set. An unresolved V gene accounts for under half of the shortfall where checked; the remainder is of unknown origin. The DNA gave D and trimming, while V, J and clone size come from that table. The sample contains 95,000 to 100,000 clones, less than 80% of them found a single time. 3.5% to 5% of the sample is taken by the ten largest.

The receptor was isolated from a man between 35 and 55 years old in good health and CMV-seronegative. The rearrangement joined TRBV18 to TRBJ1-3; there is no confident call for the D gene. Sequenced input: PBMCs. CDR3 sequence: CASSPPSLTRNTIYF. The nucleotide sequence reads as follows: TGTGCCAGCTCACCACCTAGCCTAACCCGAAACACCATATATTTT.